This paragraph covers one TCR beta chain sequence. Treatment denoted: roughly 20 received Ad26.COV2.S at low or high dose, single or two shots; five or six received placebo; per-sample allocation not given. Day 63 after the first injection of vaccine or placebo was the sampling time. Donor was an adult aged 18-55 years in Boston. An Ad26 vector that expressed Wuhan-strain SARS-CoV-2 spike constituted the vaccine. The repertoire was sequenced with immunoSEQ multiplex PCR; TCRdb's copy has only in-frame clones and lacks some. The data hold hundreds of thousands of clones, with less than 90% observed a single time. These data are taken from a study of Ad26.COV2.S vaccination and SARS-CoV-2 variants. Losses at the gene ends were 7 bases for V and 8 bases for J; bases not matched to a gene: 7. The CDR3 runs to 12 residues. CDR1 is LGHDT and CDR2 is YNNKEL in the germline V gene (reference sequence).

V is TRBV3-1 (or the pseudogene TRBV3-2) and J is TRBJ2-5; TRBD2 aligns across 7 bases. The sample here was peripheral blood, taken in a trial of Ad26.COV2.S vaccine versus placebo. This sequence originates from a person aged 18-60 years who received the Ad26.COV2.S COVID-19 vaccine or a placebo. The chain's CDR3 is CASKVPAGTQYF. The CDR3 DNA reads as TGTGCCAGCAAGGTGCCAGCGGGAACCCAGTACTTC.